This T cell receptor (beta chain) was recovered during a study of Ad26.COV2.S vaccination and SARS-CoV-2 variants. Looking at the study overall: Donor was in the COV1001 Ad26.COV2.S trial arm. Administration of Ad26.COV2.S was intramuscular, either once or twice 56 days apart. Study results and limitations: Substantial breadth was reported for post-vaccination spike-specific CD8+ and CD4+ T cells. An underestimation of total T cell responses may have resulted from the TCR breadth and depth analyses.

The sample's treatment: about 20 received Ad26.COV2.S at low or high dose, single or two shots; about 5 received placebo; per-sample allocation not given. Vaccine and placebo recipients were sampled on day 63 after the first injection. With regard to this clone: Its antigen is undetermined.

Clones were read by immunoSEQ multiplex PCR, and TCRdb kept only the in-frame ones, dropping some. The profile shows about 350,000 clones, 85% to 90% of them singletons. The sample in question was peripheral blood, obtained in a trial of Ad26.COV2.S vaccine versus placebo. This receptor was identified in a person aged 18-60 years who received the Ad26.COV2.S COVID-19 vaccine or a placebo.

CDR3 sequence (DNA): TGTGCCATCAGTGAGGGGGACAGGTACAATGAGCAGTTCTTC. Its protein product is CAISEGDRYNEQFF. The V call is TRBV10-3, the J call TRBJ2-1; 8 nucleotides line up with TRBD1. The CDR3 loop spans 14 amino acids. The V segment lost 2 bases and the J segment 4 bases; nucleotides outside the gene matches: 1. Germline V gene data show CDR1 as ENHRY and CDR2 as SYGVKD.